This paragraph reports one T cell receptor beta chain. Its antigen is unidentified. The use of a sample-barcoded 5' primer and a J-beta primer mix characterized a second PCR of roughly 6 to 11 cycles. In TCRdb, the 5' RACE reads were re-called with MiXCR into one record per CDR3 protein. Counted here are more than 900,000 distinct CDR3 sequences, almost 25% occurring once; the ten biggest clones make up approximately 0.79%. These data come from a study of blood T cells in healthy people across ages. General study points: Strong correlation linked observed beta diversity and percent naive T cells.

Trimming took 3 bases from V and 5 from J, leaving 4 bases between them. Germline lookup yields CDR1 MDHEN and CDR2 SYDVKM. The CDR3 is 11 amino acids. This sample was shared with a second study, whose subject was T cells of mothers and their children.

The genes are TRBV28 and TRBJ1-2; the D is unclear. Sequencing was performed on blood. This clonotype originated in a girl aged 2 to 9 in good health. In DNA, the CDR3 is TGTGCCAGCAGTTTCCCTTATGGCTACACCTTC. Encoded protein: CASSFPYGYTF.